The 27 T cell receptor beta chains given below trace back to one sample, sequenced in a study of chemoradiotherapy in HPV16-positive cancers. The protocol was immunoSEQ multiplex PCR, while the TCRdb copy is restricted to in-frame clones and leaves out a portion. The repertoire has about 650 clones, 75% to 85% of them found once; the top ten carry roughly an eighth. Sequenced here: tumor tissue, sampled from a patient who underwent chemoradiotherapy. These receptors all stem from a human donor with HPV-associated anogenital cancer.

The chain couples TRBV6-6 to TRBJ1-4, with a tentative D call TRBD1 (5 bases). This CDR3 spans 13 amino acids. V was trimmed by 6 bases and J by 14 bases, leaving 19 bases between them. Germline CDR1 reads MNHNY; CDR2 reads SVGAGI (reference sequence). The CDR3 spells CASRPAGGGGLFF. CDR3 in DNA: TGTGCCAGCAGACCTGCCGGGGGGGGAGGGCTGTTTTTT.

This chain joins TRBV5-4 and TRBJ2-7; D is undetermined. Germline V gene data show CDR1 as SGHNT and CDR2 as YYREEE (reference sequence). The CDR3 loop spans 14 amino acids. Trimming shortened V by 0 bases and J by 2 bases, and 9 bases separated the two germline ends. For the CDR3, the DNA is TGTGCCAGCAGCTTGGAAGGGTTAACCTACGAGCAGTACTTC. It yields the protein CASSLEGLTYEQYF.

This rearrangement joins TRBV29-1 to TRBJ2-1; TRBD2 matches at 15 bases. CDR3 length equals 17 residues. The V segment lost 1 base and the J segment 4 bases; nucleotides outside the gene matches: 5. Per the germline V gene, CDR1 is SQVTM and CDR2 is ANQGSEA. The CDR3 protein is CSVEGPGLAGGYNEQFF. DNA of the CDR3: TGCAGCGTTGAAGGCCCGGGACTAGCGGGAGGATACAATGAGCAGTTCTTC.

This clone was found a few times. V is TRBV28 and J is TRBJ1-5, with D possibly matching TRBD1 (6 bases). Trimming took 6 bases from V and 5 from J, leaving 17 bases between them. Germline V gene sequence: CDR1 MDHEN, CDR2 SYDVKM. CDR3 size: 15 residues. CDR3 in DNA: TGTGCCAGCAGCCCCCCCAGGGGTGACGATCAGCCCCAGCATTTT. Translation: CASSPPRGDDQPQHF.

V usage is TRBV7-9 and J usage is TRBJ1-4; the D gene is possibly TRBD1 (6 bases). Per germline, CDR1 SEHNR and CDR2 FQNEAQ (reference sequence). There are 15 residues in the CDR3. Trimming removed 2 bases from V and 8 bases from J, with 15 bases in between. CDR3 protein: CASSLYLGANEKLFF. The DNA of the CDR3 is TGTGCCAGCAGCTTATATCTGGGGGCGAACGAAAAACTGTTTTTT.

V is TRBV4-3 and J is TRBJ1-2; 7 positions match TRBD1. Losses at the gene ends were 2 bases for V and 2 bases for J; bases not matched to a gene: 5. Germline V lookup: CDR1 LGHNA, CDR2 YSLEER. This CDR3 is 15 amino acids long. The CDR3 DNA sequence: TGCGCCAGCAGCCAAAGCCCACAGGGGAACTATGGCTACACCTTC. Amino acids: CASSQSPQGNYGYTF.

This rearrangement joins TRBV9 to TRBJ1-2; maybe TRBD1 (5 bases). The CDR3 contains 14 residues. V shed 4 bases and J shed 3 bases, with 13 bases lying between them. Germline V CDR1 and CDR2: SGDLS, YYNGEE. The CDR3 reads CASSSTGTDYGYTF. CDR3 DNA: TGTGCCAGCAGCTCGACCGGGACCGACTATGGCTACACCTTC.

The V gene is TRBV4-1, the J gene TRBJ2-2; D is perhaps TRBD2 (6 bases). Per germline, CDR1 MGHRA and CDR2 YSYEKL. Trimming took off 4 bases at V and 0 bases at J, with 21 bases between the two ends. The length of the CDR3 is 19 residues. Here the CDR3 DNA reads TGCGCCAGCAGCCCTACCCAACTAGCTTTTAACGCGAACACCGGGGAGCTGTTTTTT. Protein sequence: CASSPTQLAFNANTGELFF.

The rearrangement uses TRBV4-1 and TRBJ1-5; D is unclear. The CDR3 is 17 amino acids. Trimming removed 0 bases at V and 5 bases at J, with 17 bases between. Germline V CDR1 and CDR2: MGHRA, YSYEKL. The CDR3 DNA is TGCGCCAGCAGCCAAGAAAGGCGAACGCTGGATTATCAGCCCCAGCATTTT. Protein: CASSQERRTLDYQPQHF.

V is TRBV5-4 and J is TRBJ2-7; D perhaps matches TRBD1 (5 bases). The CDR3 length is 14 residues. Germline CDR1 and CDR2: SGHNT and YYREEE (reference sequence). V was shortened by 0 bases and J by 5 bases, with 12 bases between the two germline ends. DNA for the CDR3: TGTGCCAGCAGCTTGGACAGGTTTTCCAACGAGCAGTACTTC. Amino acids: CASSLDRFSNEQYF.

This chain links TRBV4-3 with TRBJ1-2; TRBD1 is a possible D gene (5 bases). The CDR3 runs 14 residues. The germline gives CDR1 LGHNA, CDR2 YSLEER. Between the trimmed V and J ends, which lost 0 bases and 3 bases, there was a span of 8 bases. This CDR3 is CASSQDQGHYGYTF. The DNA for the CDR3 is TGCGCCAGCAGCCAAGATCAGGGCCACTATGGCTACACCTTC.

This clone was seen once. The chain couples TRBV2 to TRBJ2-3; D is unclear. Per the germline V gene, CDR1 is SNHLY and CDR2 is FYNNEI. Trimming removed 6 bases from V and 6 bases from J, with 7 bases in between. The CDR3 is 11 amino acids. As DNA, the CDR3 is TGTGCCAGCAGCTCCTTGGATACGCAGTATTTT. It codes for CASSSLDTQYF. Full variable domain (missing parts from reference TRBV2 and TRBJ2-3): EPEVTQTPSHQVTQMGQEVILRCVPISNHLYFYWYRQILGQKVEFLVSFYNNEISEKSEIFDDQFSVERPDGSNFTLKIRSTKLEDSAMYFCASSSLDTQYFGPGTRLTVL.

The CDR3 DNA reads TGTGCCAGCAGCGTAGCACTCCCAACCACTGAAGCTTTCTTT. The encoded protein is CASSVALPTTEAFF. This rearrangement joins TRBV9 to TRBJ1-1; D is ambiguous. The CDR3 totals 14 residues. The ends were cut back, 0 bases at V and 4 bases at J, with 10 bases in the middle. Germline CDR1 SGDLS, CDR2 YYNGEE.

The chain combines TRBV27 with TRBJ1-2; 7 bases are shared with TRBD1. The CDR3 is made up of 16 amino acids. J gave up 5 bases and V 6 bases, and 15 bases lay outside the gene matches. In germline, CDR1 is MNHEY, CDR2 SMNVEV (reference sequence). This CDR3 reads CASSPSGGTFGYGYTF. CDR3 in DNA: TGTGCCAGCAGCCCTTCAGGGGGAACTTTTGGTTATGGCTACACCTTC.

The chain links TRBV7-8 to TRBJ1-6, with a possible D match to TRBD1 (5 bases). The germline V and J ends were trimmed by 1 base and 6 bases, with 10 bases remaining between them. The CDR3 is made up of 15 amino acids. From germline, CDR1 is SGHVS and CDR2 FQNEAQ. The CDR3 coding sequence is TGTGCCAGCAGCTTAGAGGGGAATTTTAATTCACCCCTCCACTTT. As protein: CASSLEGNFNSPLHF.

The genes are TRBV29-1 and TRBJ1-2; possible D gene TRBD1, 6 bases. Trimming cost V 0 bases and J 4 bases, with 12 bases left between them. The CDR3 consists of 14 residues. Germline values: CDR1 SQVTM, CDR2 ANQGSEA. The CDR3 DNA is TGCAGCGTTGAAGATAAGGGGGAGGGCTATGGCTACACCTTC. Protein sequence: CSVEDKGEGYGYTF.

This clone has only a few counts. The J gene is TRBJ1-5, the V gene TRBV10-3; possible D gene TRBD1, 6 bases. Germline lookup yields CDR1 ENHRY and CDR2 SYGVKD. Deletions cut 3 bases from V and 7 bases from J, with 16 bases between. There are 15 residues in the CDR3. CDR3 loop: CAISDLAGAGQPQHF. CDR3 coding DNA: TGTGCCATCAGTGATTTGGCAGGGGCAGGACAGCCCCAGCATTTT.

This chain joins TRBV4-3 and TRBJ2-7; D uncertain. CDR1 LGHNA and CDR2 YSLEER come from the germline V gene. The length of the CDR3 is 17 residues. V shed 1 base and J shed 0 bases, with 16 bases lying between them. CDR3: CASSQGPPVDPSYEQYF. CDR3 sequence (DNA): TGCGCCAGCAGCCAAGGCCCCCCAGTGGACCCCTCCTACGAGCAGTACTTC.

A few counts support this clone. The chain uses TRBV7-9 and TRBJ1-4; 7 nucleotides line up with TRBD1. This CDR3 region has 15 residues. Germline lookup yields CDR1 SEHNR and CDR2 FQNEAQ (reference sequence). The trim removed 6 bases at V and 4 bases at J, leaving 8 bases unmatched. CDR3 sequence reads: CASSPEDRSNEKLFF. Written as DNA, the CDR3 is TGTGCCAGCAGTCCCGAGGACAGGAGTAATGAAAAACTGTTTTTT.

This sequence joins TRBV4-3 and TRBJ1-1; no reliable D call. Trimming left V 0 bases short and J 3 bases short, with 11 bases between. The CDR3 is 15 amino acids. Germline-derived CDR1 and CDR2 are LGHNA and YSLEER. The DNA of the CDR3 is TGCGCCAGCAGCCAAGACTCAGGAGGATACACTGAAGCTTTCTTT. It is translated as CASSQDSGGYTEAFF.

As to this clone: At one boundary the junction diverges from the germline segment, which might be a read error. The chain is built from TRBV11-3 and TRBJ2-7, with 11 positions matching TRBD2. Germline CDR1 is SGHNT and CDR2 is YENEEA. The CDR3 has 14 residues. In nucleotides, the CDR3 is TGTGCCAGCAGTTTAGCGGGGGGGACCTACGAGCAGTACTTC. This encodes CASSLAGGTYEQYF.

The chain combines TRBV13 with TRBJ2-5; the D gene is possibly TRBD1 (5 bases). V shed 4 bases and J shed 0 bases, with 15 bases lying between them. Germline CDR1 PRHDT, CDR2 FYEKMQ (reference sequence). The CDR3 is 16 residues long. CDR3 in amino acids: CASSSPMGLHQETQYF. Written as DNA, the CDR3 is TGTGCCAGCAGCTCACCAATGGGGCTCCACCAAGAGACCCAGTACTTC.

CDR3 bases: TGTGCCAGCAGTGACAGGAATAACTATGGCTACACCTTC. This translates into CASSDRNNYGYTF. The chain has TRBV6-5 and TRBJ1-2, with D possibly matching TRBD1 (6 bases). V was trimmed by 5 bases and J by 1 base, leaving 8 bases between them. CDR1 and CDR2 from the germline V gene are MNHEY and SVGAGI. The CDR3 runs to 13 residues.

The chain joins TRBV5-4 to TRBJ2-7, with TRBD2 as a possible D gene (6 bases). V lost 4 bases to trimming and J lost 3 bases, with 26 bases between them. Germline CDR1 and CDR2: SGHNT and YYREEE (reference sequence). CDR3 length equals 18 residues. The CDR3 region is CASSRKLAFIPSYYEQYF. Written as DNA, the CDR3 is TGTGCCAGCAGCCGCAAACTAGCTTTCATTCCGTCTTACTACGAGCAGTACTTC.

The chain employs TRBV28 and TRBJ2-1; D is unresolved. The CDR3 contains 14 residues. Germline V gene sequence: CDR1 MDHEN, CDR2 SYDVKM. The V end lost 7 bases, the J end lost 5 bases, and 15 bases lay between the germline ends. The CDR3 DNA follows: TGTGCCAGCACCACCCGGGCCTATAACAATGAGCAGTTCTTC. It specifies CASTTRAYNNEQFF.

The chain combines TRBV14 with TRBJ2-3, with 9 nucleotides matching TRBD1. Germline V gives CDR1 SGHDN, CDR2 FVKESK. V gave up 3 bases and J gave up 3 bases; unmatched junction bases: 4. The length of the CDR3 is 15 residues. CDR3 coding DNA: TGTGCCAGCAGCCATACCGGGACAGGGACAGATACGCAGTATTTT. Encoded protein: CASSHTGTGTDTQYF.

A single count supports this clone. The chain has TRBV28 and TRBJ1-2, with D maybe TRBD1 (5 bases). The CDR3 is 16 residues long. CDR1 and CDR2 from the germline V gene are MDHEN and SYDVKM. V dropped 3 bases and J dropped 4 bases, with 18 bases sitting between them. CDR3 protein: CASSLDTDGASYGYTF. The CDR3 nucleotides read TGTGCCAGCAGTTTGGACACGGACGGAGCCTCCTATGGCTACACCTTC.